This TCR beta chain derives from a study of neurological immune-mediated disorders. General study findings and limits: Across subjects, no CDR3 amino acid sequence appeared in expanded clones of more than one subject, a finding that suggested private repertoires in all groups.

Time point noted: longitudinal time-point 2. Preparation of the unsorted libraries drew on 2 million PBMCs stored at -80 C. This clonotype has a count of ten or more. Its cognate antigen is unknown. CDR1 and CDR2 from the germline V gene are SNHLY and FYNNEI. Losses at the gene ends were 6 bases for V and 0 bases for J; bases not matched to a gene: 5. CDR3 length equals 15 residues. The cDNA was produced through 5'RACE with 10-nucleotide random UMIs. One entry per CDR3 protein, called by TCRdb with MiXCR from the 5' RACE reads. The profile shows over 75,000 distinct CDR3 sequences, around 6% of them singletons.

The sequenced sample was PBMCs. The V gene is TRBV2, the J gene TRBJ2-7; TRBD2 matches at 10 bases. The receptor was derived from a woman aged 60-75 years with multiple sclerosis. As DNA, the CDR3 is TGTGCCAGCAGCCAACTAGCGGGGTCCTCCTACGAGCAGTACTTC. This translates into CASSQLAGSSYEQYF.